This TCR beta chain is from a study of T cell responses to AZD1222 COVID-19 vaccine. Turning to this clone: Its antigen is as yet unknown.

The CDR3 spans 12 residues. V lost 6 bases and J 10 bases, leaving 14 bases between the germline ends. Germline V gene sequence: CDR1 KGHDR, CDR2 SFDVKD. Some clones are missing from TCRdb's copy, which holds only in-frame ones; the method was immunoSEQ multiplex PCR. The sample contains 95,000 to 100,000 clones, 70% to 85% of which appear only once. Study outcomes and limitations: Seropositive at baseline were only six AZD1222 recipients. Along spike, vaccine-associated CD4 TCRs were found throughout, with dominance at 160-218 and 743-854. White British ancestry dominated among donors, who included more females, and clonal diversity was possibly underestimated.

The receptor's source is an adult who received the AZD1222 COVID-19 vaccine. This chain links TRBV24-1 with TRBJ1-1; possibly TRBD1 for D (6 bases). The sample in question was peripheral blood, obtained 28 days after the second AZD1222 dose. The CDR3 loop is CATSQTGSRAFF. Here the CDR3 DNA reads TGTGCCACCAGTCAAACAGGGTCTCGAGCTTTCTTT.